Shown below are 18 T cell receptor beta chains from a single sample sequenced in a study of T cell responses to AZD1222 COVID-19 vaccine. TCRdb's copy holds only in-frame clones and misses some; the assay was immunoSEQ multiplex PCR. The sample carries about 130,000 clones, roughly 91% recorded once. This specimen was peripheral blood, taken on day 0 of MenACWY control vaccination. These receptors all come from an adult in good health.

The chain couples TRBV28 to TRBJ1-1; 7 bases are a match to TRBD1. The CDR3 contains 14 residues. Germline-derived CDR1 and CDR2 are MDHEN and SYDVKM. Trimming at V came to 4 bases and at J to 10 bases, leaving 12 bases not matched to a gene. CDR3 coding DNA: TGTGCCAGCAGTTCTCTTTCTTACAGGGGTCGAGCTTTCTTT. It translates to CASSSLSYRGRAFF. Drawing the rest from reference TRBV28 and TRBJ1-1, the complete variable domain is DVKVTQSSRYLVKRTGEKVFLECVQDMDHENMFWYRQDPGLGLRLIYFSYDVKMKEKGDIPEGYSVSREKKERFSLILESASTNQTSMYLCASSSLSYRGRAFFGQGTRLTVV.

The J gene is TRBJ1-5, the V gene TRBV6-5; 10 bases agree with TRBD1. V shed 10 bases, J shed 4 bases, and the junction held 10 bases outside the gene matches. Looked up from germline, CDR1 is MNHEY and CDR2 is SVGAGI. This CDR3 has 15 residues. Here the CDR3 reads CATARDRGWNQPQHF. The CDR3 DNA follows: TGTGCCACCGCCCGGGACAGGGGATGGAATCAGCCCCAGCATTTT.

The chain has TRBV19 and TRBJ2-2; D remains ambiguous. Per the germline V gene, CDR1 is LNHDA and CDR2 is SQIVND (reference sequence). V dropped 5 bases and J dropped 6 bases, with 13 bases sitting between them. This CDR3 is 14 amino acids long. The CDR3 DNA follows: TGTGCCAGTAGTGTCACCCATTTTGCCGGGGAGCTGTTTTTT. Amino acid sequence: CASSVTHFAGELFF.

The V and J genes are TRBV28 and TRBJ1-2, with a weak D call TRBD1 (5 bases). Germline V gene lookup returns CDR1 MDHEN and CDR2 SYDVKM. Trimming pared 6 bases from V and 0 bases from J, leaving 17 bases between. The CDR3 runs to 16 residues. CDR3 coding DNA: TGTGCCAGCAGCCCCATCAGGGCGGTCGCTAACTATGGCTACACCTTC. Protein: CASSPIRAVANYGYTF.

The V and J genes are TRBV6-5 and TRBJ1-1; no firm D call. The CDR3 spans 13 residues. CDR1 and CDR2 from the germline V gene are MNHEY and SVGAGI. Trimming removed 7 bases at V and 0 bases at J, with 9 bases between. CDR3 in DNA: TGTGCCAGCAAAGTCAGTTTGAACACTGAAGCTTTCTTT. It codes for CASKVSLNTEAFF.

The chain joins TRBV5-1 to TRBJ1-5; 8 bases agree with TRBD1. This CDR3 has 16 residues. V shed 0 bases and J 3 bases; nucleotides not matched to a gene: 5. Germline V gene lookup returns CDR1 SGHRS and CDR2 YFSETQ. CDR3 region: CASSLGAGGVNQPQHF. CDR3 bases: TGCGCCAGCAGCTTGGGAGCAGGGGGCGTCAATCAGCCCCAGCATTTT.

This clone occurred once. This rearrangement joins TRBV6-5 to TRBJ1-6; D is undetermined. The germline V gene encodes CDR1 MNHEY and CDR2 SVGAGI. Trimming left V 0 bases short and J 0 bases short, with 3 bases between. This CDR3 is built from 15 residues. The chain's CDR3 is CASSYSDSYNSPLHF. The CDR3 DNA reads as TGTGCCAGCAGTTACTCGGACTCCTATAATTCACCCCTCCACTTT.

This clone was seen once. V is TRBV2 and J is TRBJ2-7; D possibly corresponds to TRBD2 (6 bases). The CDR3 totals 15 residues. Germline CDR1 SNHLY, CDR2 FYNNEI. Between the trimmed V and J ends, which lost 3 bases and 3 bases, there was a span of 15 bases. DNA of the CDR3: TGTGCCAGCAGTGAGGGACTGACTTCGGACTACGAGCAGTACTTC. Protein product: CASSEGLTSDYEQYF.

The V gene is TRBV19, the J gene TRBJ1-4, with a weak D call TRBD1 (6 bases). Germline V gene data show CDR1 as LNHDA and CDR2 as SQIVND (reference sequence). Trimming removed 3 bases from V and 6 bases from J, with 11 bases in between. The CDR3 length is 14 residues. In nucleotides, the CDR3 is TGTGCCAGTAGTATTCGACAGGTTGATGAAAAACTGTTTTTT. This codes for CASSIRQVDEKLFF.

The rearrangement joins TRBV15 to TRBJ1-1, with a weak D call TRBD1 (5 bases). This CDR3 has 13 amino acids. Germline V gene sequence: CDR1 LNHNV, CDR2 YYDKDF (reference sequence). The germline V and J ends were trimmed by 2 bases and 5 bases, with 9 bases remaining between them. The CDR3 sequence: CATSRQGRTEAFF. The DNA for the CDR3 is TGTGCCACCAGCAGACAGGGAAGGACTGAAGCTTTCTTT.

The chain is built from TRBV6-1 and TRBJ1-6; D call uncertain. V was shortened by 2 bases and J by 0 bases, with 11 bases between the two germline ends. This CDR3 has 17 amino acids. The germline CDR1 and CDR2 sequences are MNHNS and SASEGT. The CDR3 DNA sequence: TGTGCCAGCAGTGAAAGCGTTGGGAGCTCCTATAATTCACCCCTCCACTTT. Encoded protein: CASSESVGSSYNSPLHF.

CDR3: CASSFGRAGANVLTF. The CDR3 nucleotides are TGTGCCAGCAGCTTCGGAAGGGCTGGGGCCAACGTCCTGACTTTC. The genes are TRBV7-8 and TRBJ2-6; unclear D gene. The CDR3 length is 15 residues. V lost 3 bases and J lost 2, with 8 bases in between. Germline V lookup: CDR1 SGHVS, CDR2 FQNEAQ.

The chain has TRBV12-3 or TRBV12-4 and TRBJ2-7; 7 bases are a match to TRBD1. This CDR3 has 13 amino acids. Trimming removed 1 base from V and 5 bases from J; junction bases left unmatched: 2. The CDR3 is CASSLETGNEQYF. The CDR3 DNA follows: TGTGCCAGCAGTTTAGAGACAGGGAACGAGCAGTACTTC.

The chain's CDR3 is CASSGWGQGLTGELFF. As DNA, the CDR3 is TGTGCCAGCAGTGGATGGGGACAGGGGTTGACCGGGGAGCTGTTTTTT. V gene TRBV6-1 combines with J gene TRBJ2-2, with 10 positions matching TRBD1. V gave up 4 bases and J gave up 5 bases; unmatched junction bases: 7. The CDR3 extends over 16 amino acids. Germline assignment: CDR1 MNHNS and CDR2 SASEGT.

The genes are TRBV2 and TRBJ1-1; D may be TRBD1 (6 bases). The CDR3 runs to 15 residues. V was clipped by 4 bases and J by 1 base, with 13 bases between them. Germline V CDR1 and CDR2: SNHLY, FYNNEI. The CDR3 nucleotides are TGTGCCAGCAGTGGGACGGGACACCCGAACACTGAAGCTTTCTTT. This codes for CASSGTGHPNTEAFF. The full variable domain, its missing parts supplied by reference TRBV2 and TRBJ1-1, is EPEVTQTPSHQVTQMGQEVILRCVPISNHLYFYWYRQILGQKVEFLVSFYNNEISEKSEIFDDQFSVERPDGSNFTLKIRSTKLEDSAMYFCASSGTGHPNTEAFFGQGTRLTVV.

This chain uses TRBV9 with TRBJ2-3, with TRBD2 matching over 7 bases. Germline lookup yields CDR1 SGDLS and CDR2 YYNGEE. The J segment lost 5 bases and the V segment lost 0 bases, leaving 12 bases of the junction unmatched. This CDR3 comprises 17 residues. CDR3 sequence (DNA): TGTGCCAGCAGCGTAGGCCTAGCGGAGGTGCGGGGAGATACGCAGTATTTT. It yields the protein CASSVGLAEVRGDTQYF.

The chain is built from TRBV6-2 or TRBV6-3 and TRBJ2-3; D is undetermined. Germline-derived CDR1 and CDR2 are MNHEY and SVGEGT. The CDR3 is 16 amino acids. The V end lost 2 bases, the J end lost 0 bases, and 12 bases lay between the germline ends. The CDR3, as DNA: TGTGCCAGCAGTTACAGGGCAACCCTTAGCACAGATACGCAGTATTTT. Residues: CASSYRATLSTDTQYF.

For the CDR3, the DNA is TGTGCCAGCAGCAGCCGGGACAGGGTCTACGAGCAGTACGTC. This codes for CASSSRDRVYEQYV. The J gene is TRBJ2-7, the V gene TRBV21-1; the DNA was not compared with TRBD1, the D call given in the table. TRBV21-1 constitutes a pseudogene. The CDR3 has 14 residues.